This T cell receptor (beta chain) was captured in a study of blood T cell repertoires in COVID-19. About the study: Collection of acute and convalescent COVID-19 samples took place in the United States, Italy and Spain. The cDNA or gDNA used as material had been derived from T cells, B-cell-depleted T cells, or PBMCs.

Participants' own reports of clinical history determined their cohort assignment. Germline V gene lookup returns CDR1 SGHAT and CDR2 FQNNGV. V lost 4 bases and J lost 8; bases outside the gene matches: 13. This CDR3 region has 16 residues. Clones were read by immunoSEQ multiplex PCR, and TCRdb kept only the in-frame ones, dropping some. The sample includes 250,000 or so clones, 88% of them seen just once. The rearrangement joins TRBV11-2 to TRBJ2-1; 8 bases map to TRBD2. The receptor comes from a woman between 40 and 55 years old with acute COVID-19. The sample taken for sequencing was PBMCs or T cells enriched from blood (not recorded which). The CDR3 loop is CASSSTMGLGAHEQFF. CDR3 DNA sequence: TGTGCCAGCAGCTCAACAATGGGACTAGGAGCCCATGAGCAGTTCTTC.